A single sample is the source of the 26 T cell receptor beta chains below, sequenced in a study of T cells in Graves' hyperthyroidism and ophthalmopathy. Amplified TCR beta CDR3 regions derived from RNA transcripts. With the HTBI primer set, the TCR CDR3 went through a first round of RT-PCR. TCRdb fed the multiplex PCR reads into MiXCR, producing one record per CDR3 protein. The profile shows about half a million distinct CDR3 sequences, just under 20% of them singletons. Specimen: blood. The receptors come from a man aged 40-50 years with Graves' ophthalmopathy.

V is TRBV15 and J is TRBJ1-5; D unresolved. Trimming cost V 2 bases and J 1 base, with 3 bases left between them. Germline V gene sequence: CDR1 LNHNV, CDR2 YYDKDF (reference sequence). The CDR3 is 13 residues long. The CDR3 is CATSRQSNQPQHF. CDR3 nucleotides: TGTGCCACCAGCAGACAGAGCAATCAGCCCCAGCATTTT. The variable domain in full, with the rest retrieved from reference TRBV15 and TRBJ1-5, is DAMVIQNPRYQVTQFGKPVTLSCSQTLNHNVMYWYQQKSSQAPKLLFHYYDKDFNNEADTPDNFQSRRPNTSFCFLDIRSPGLGDTAMYLCATSRQSNQPQHFGDGTRLSIL.

This clonotype was observed many times. The chain carries TRBV12-3 or TRBV12-4 and TRBJ2-5; D is perhaps TRBD2 (5 bases). CDR3 size: 13 residues. Trimming shortened V by 3 bases and J by 5 bases, and 10 bases separated the two germline ends. Here the CDR3 reads CASSLGADETQYF. CDR3 DNA sequence: TGTGCCAGCAGTTTGGGAGCAGACGAGACCCAGTACTTC.

This clonotype has ten or more counts. The chain uses TRBV2 and TRBJ1-1; 7 bases match TRBD1. CDR3 length: 14 residues. J lost 1 base, V lost 7 bases, and 6 bases had no gene match. The germline CDR1 and CDR2 sequences are SNHLY and FYNNEI. The CDR3 here is CASKLDRANTEAFF. CDR3 in DNA: TGTGCCAGCAAGCTAGACAGGGCGAACACTGAAGCTTTCTTT. Using reference TRBV2 and TRBJ1-1 for the parts outside the CDR3, the full variable domain is EPEVTQTPSHQVTQMGQEVILRCVPISNHLYFYWYRQILGQKVEFLVSFYNNEISEKSEIFDDQFSVERPDGSNFTLKIRSTKLEDSAMYFCASKLDRANTEAFFGQGTRLTVV.

In this sample, this clonotype turned up many times. The chain links TRBV20-1 to TRBJ1-1, with D unclear. CDR1 and CDR2 (germline): DFQATT, SNEGSKA (reference sequence). V lost 4 bases to trimming and J lost 9 bases, with 18 bases between them. This CDR3 contains 13 residues. Here the CDR3 DNA reads TGCAGTGCTAAACCAGCCCTTAACTTTCAAGCTTTCTTT. It translates to CSAKPALNFQAFF.

There are many counts of this clonotype. The genes are TRBV28 and TRBJ1-1; D ambiguous. V was clipped by 5 bases and J by 1 base, with 8 bases between them. The CDR3 is 13 amino acids. Germline lookup yields CDR1 MDHEN and CDR2 SYDVKM. CDR3 loop: CASSPHGNTEAFF. The CDR3, as DNA: TGTGCCAGCAGTCCACACGGGAACACTGAAGCTTTCTTT.

This chain joins TRBV29-1 and TRBJ2-7, with TRBD1 identical over 8 bases. The CDR3 has 15 residues. Germline V gene lookup returns CDR1 SQVTM and CDR2 ANQGSEA. J lost 0 bases, V lost 3 bases, and 7 bases had no gene match. CDR3 residues: CSVEGRTGSSYEQYF. The CDR3 bases are TGCAGCGTTGAGGGTAGGACAGGGAGCTCCTACGAGCAGTACTTC.

V usage is TRBV10-3 and J usage is TRBJ1-1; D ambiguous. Germline CDR1 is ENHRY and CDR2 is SYGVKD. This CDR3 has 15 residues. V lost 2 bases and J lost 2, with 12 bases in between. Written as DNA, the CDR3 is TGTGCCATCAGTGAGGAGGTTAGAACAAACACTGAAGCTTTCTTT. Protein product: CAISEEVRTNTEAFF.

The sample holds a few counts of this clonotype. The rearrangement links TRBV12-3 or TRBV12-4 to TRBJ1-3, with D unclear. Trimming took 6 bases from V and 3 from J, leaving 12 bases between them. The CDR3 runs to 14 residues. Here the CDR3 DNA reads TGTGCCAGCAGACCCACGGGTTTTGGAAACACCATATATTTT. This translates into CASRPTGFGNTIYF.

This clonotype was observed at least ten times. V usage is TRBV12-3 or TRBV12-4 and J usage is TRBJ1-3, with a weak D call TRBD1 (5 bases). V was pared by 8 bases and J by 5 bases, with 7 bases between. This CDR3 has 11 residues. The CDR3 DNA reads TGTGCCAGCCGGGGCCGAAACACCATATATTTT. Translation: CASRGRNTIYF.

The chain combines TRBV9 with TRBJ2-7, with a possible D match to TRBD2 (5 bases). The germline CDR1 and CDR2 sequences are SGDLS and YYNGEE. Trimming pared 0 bases from V and 5 bases from J, leaving 15 bases between. This CDR3 comprises 15 residues. The DNA for the CDR3 is TGTGCCAGCAGCGTAGCGTGGGAGCGAGTCCACGAGCAGTACTTC. It specifies CASSVAWERVHEQYF.

This clonotype was counted many times. The CDR3 nucleotides read TGTGCCAGCAGTTACTCGGGGAACTACGAGCAGTACTTC. It translates to CASSYSGNYEQYF. V gene TRBV6-6 combines with J gene TRBJ2-7, with D unclear. Germline V gives CDR1 MNHNY, CDR2 SVGAGI (reference sequence). The CDR3 spans 13 residues. Trimming took off 0 bases at V and 3 bases at J, with 6 bases between the two ends.

This chain joins TRBV7-2 and TRBJ2-7, with 10 bases identical to TRBD2. Germline CDR1 and CDR2: SGHTA and FQGNSA. The CDR3 totals 16 residues. V gave up 1 base and J gave up 4 bases; unmatched junction bases: 7. CDR3 sequence reads: CASSLEAPTSGYEQYF. The CDR3, as DNA: TGTGCCAGCAGCTTAGAAGCCCCGACTAGCGGGTACGAGCAGTACTTC.

Comments on this clonotype: Being one base from a much bigger clone, this may be a read error. The chain links TRBV6-2 or TRBV6-3 to TRBJ2-7, with D possibly matching TRBD1 (6 bases). This CDR3 has 15 amino acids. Looked up from germline, CDR1 is MNHEY and CDR2 is SVGEGT. Trimming left V 7 bases short and J 6 bases short, with 22 bases between. CDR3 loop: CASTLTGTRGREQYF. The CDR3 DNA follows: TGTGCCAGCACCCTGACCGGGACAAGGGGCCGCGAGCAGTACTTC.

There are a few counts of this clonotype. The CDR3 DNA reads as TGTGCCAGCTCACCTATTGGAGGGTCCACAGATACGCAGTATTTT. This encodes CASSPIGGSTDTQYF. The V call is TRBV18, the J call TRBJ2-3, with D tentatively TRBD2 (6 bases). V dropped 3 bases and J dropped 2 bases, with 12 bases sitting between them. Germline values: CDR1 KGHSH, CDR2 LQKENI. CDR3 length: 15 amino acids.

In this sample, this clonotype turned up a few times. The chain recombines TRBV5-1 with TRBJ2-3, with 8 nucleotides matching TRBD1. Germline V gene sequence: CDR1 SGHRS, CDR2 YFSETQ. With 0 bases clipped from V and 2 bases from J, the junction kept 23 bases outside the gene matches. This CDR3 contains 22 residues. DNA of the CDR3: TGCGCCAGCAGCTTGGATAAGACAGGGGCGCCGGGACTCAACCTAAACACAGATACGCAGTATTTT. Translation: CASSLDKTGAPGLNLNTDTQYF. The whole variable domain, remainder taken from reference TRBV5-1 and TRBJ2-3, is KAGVTQTPRYLIKTRGQQVTLSCSPISGHRSVSWYQQTPGQGLQFLFEYFSETQRNKGNFPGRFSGRQFSNSRSEMNVSTLELGDSALYLCASSLDKTGAPGLNLNTDTQYFGPGTRLTVL.

The genes are TRBV14 and TRBJ1-2; D not resolved. Germline CDR1 SGHDN, CDR2 FVKESK. The CDR3 sequence is 14 residues long. V lost 0 bases and J lost 3, with 8 bases in between. The CDR3: CASSQDGWDYGYTF. The CDR3 DNA follows: TGTGCCAGCAGCCAAGATGGCTGGGACTATGGCTACACCTTC. Variable domain in full (rest from reference TRBV14 and TRBJ1-2): EAGVTQFPSHSVIEKGQTVTLRCDPISGHDNLYWYRRVMGKEIKFLLHFVKESKQDESGMPNNRFLAERTGGTYSTLKVQPAELEDSGVYFCASSQDGWDYGYTFGSGTRLTVV.

The chain links TRBV7-6 to TRBJ1-4; TRBD1 might be the D (5 bases). CDR3 length: 15 amino acids. Per germline, CDR1 SGHVS and CDR2 FNYEAQ. The ends were cut back, 5 bases at V and 3 bases at J, with 13 bases in the middle. The CDR3 reads CASSPAGGSNEKLFF. For the CDR3, the DNA is TGTGCCAGCAGCCCGGCCGGGGGGTCTAATGAAAAACTGTTTTTT.

V gene TRBV30 combines with J gene TRBJ2-2; D possibly matches TRBD1 or TRBD2 (6 bases each). The germline CDR1 and CDR2 sequences are GTSNPN and SVGIG (reference sequence). This CDR3 comprises 16 residues. V was pared by 0 bases and J by 1 base, with 12 bases between. In DNA, the CDR3 is TGTGCCTGGAGTGTACGGAGGGGACAGAACACCGGGGAGCTGTTTTTT. Translating gives CAWSVRRGQNTGELFF. Combining the CDR3 with reference TRBV30 and TRBJ2-2 gives the whole variable domain SQTIHQWPATLVQPVGSPLSLECTVEGTSNPNLYWYRQAAGRGLQLLFYSVGIGQISSEVPQNLSASRPQDRQFILSSKKLLLSDSGFYLCAWSVRRGQNTGELFFGEGSRLTVL.

The chain is built from TRBV24-1 and TRBJ2-5; D unresolved. The CDR3 runs 13 residues. Germline CDR1 and CDR2: KGHDR and SFDVKD. With 9 bases removed from V and 1 base from J, the gap between germline ends came to 11 bases. This CDR3 reads CATPFTRQETQYF. Written as DNA, the CDR3 is TGTGCCACCCCGTTCACCCGCCAAGAGACCCAGTACTTC.

As concerns this clonotype: This clone may be a read error of a much larger clone one base away. The chain joins TRBV13 to TRBJ2-1; 12 bases fit TRBD2. Near its end, the DNA agrees better with TRBJ2-7, so the J call may be wrong. The length of the CDR3 is 15 residues. Germline V gene lookup returns CDR1 PRHDT and CDR2 FYEKMQ (reference sequence). Here the CDR3 reads CASSNTSGGKNEQYF. CDR3 nucleotide sequence: TGTGCCAGCAGCAACACTAGCGGGGGGAAAAATGAGCAGTACTTC.

The table lists this clonotype with a few counts. The junction shows a germline mismatch at one end, possibly a read error. The chain has TRBV5-1 and TRBJ2-5; D may correspond to TRBD1 or TRBD2 (5 bases each). In germline, CDR1 is SGHRS, CDR2 YFSETQ. The CDR3 totals 14 residues. The CDR3 spells CAGSSTGAKETQYF. CDR3 sequence (DNA): TGCGCCGGCAGCTCGACCGGGGCCAAAGAGACCCAGTACTTC.

V usage is TRBV7-8 and J usage is TRBJ2-7; TRBD1 matches at 8 bases. J lost 5 bases, V lost 5 bases, and 5 bases had no gene match. The CDR3 runs 13 residues. The V gene's germline CDR1 is SGHVS and CDR2 FQNEAQ. The CDR3 sequence: CASSQGAHNEQYF. DNA for the CDR3: TGTGCCAGCAGCCAGGGGGCGCACAACGAGCAGTACTTC. The entire variable domain, with the rest obtained from reference TRBV7-8 and TRBJ2-7, is as follows: GAGVSQSPRYKVAKRGQDVALRCDPISGHVSLFWYQQALGQGPEFLTYFQNEAQLDKSGLPSDRFFAERPEGSVSTLKIQRTQQEDSAVYLCASSQGAHNEQYFGPGTRLTVT.

This clonotype was detected many times. The V and J genes are TRBV12-3 or TRBV12-4 and TRBJ2-1; 9 bases match TRBD1. The CDR3 has 13 residues. J was trimmed by 8 bases and V by 1 base; bases with no gene match: 0. CDR3 bases: TGTGCCAGCAGTTTAGGGACAGGGGATGAGCAGTTCTTC. Amino acids: CASSLGTGDEQFF.

About this clonotype itself: One junction end disagrees with the germline gene, perhaps due to a read error. This rearrangement joins TRBV9 to TRBJ2-3; D might be TRBD2 (6 bases). This CDR3 is 15 amino acids long. Germline assignment: CDR1 SGDLS and CDR2 YYNGEE. In DNA, the CDR3 is TGTGCCAGCAGCCCGGGGGTAGGGACGGCAGATACGCGGTATTTT. It translates to CASSPGVGTADTRYF.

Only a few counts were recorded for this clonotype. V and J are TRBV14 and TRBJ2-1, with TRBD2 as a possible D gene (5 bases). V was pared by 0 bases and J by 9 bases, with 15 bases between. The CDR3 extends over 15 amino acids. Looked up from germline, CDR1 is SGHDN and CDR2 is FVKESK. CDR3 DNA sequence: TGTGCCAGCAGCCAAGATTTTCGGAGAAGCGGTGAGCAGTTCTTC. Its translation: CASSQDFRRSGEQFF.

In this sample, this clonotype turned up many times. The rearrangement uses TRBV28 and TRBJ2-1, with 15 positions matching TRBD2. CDR1 and CDR2 from the germline V gene are MDHEN and SYDVKM. CDR3 length equals 14 residues. Losses at the gene ends were 8 bases for V and 7 bases for J; bases not matched to a gene: 3. CDR3 sequence reads: CASLGTSGRNEQFF. CDR3 in DNA: TGTGCCAGCCTGGGGACTAGCGGGAGGAATGAGCAGTTCTTC.